Listed below are T cell receptor beta chains from one sample, sequenced in a study of blood T cell repertoires in COVID-19. Sequencing used immunoSEQ multiplex PCR; TCRdb keeps in-frame clones, though not all of them. The data show over 100,000 clones, approximately 78% seen once. The sequenced sample consisted of peripheral blood. These receptors all stem from a man between 60 and 75 years old with active or convalescent COVID-19. Both conserved end residues are part of each CDR3. The D gene is left open where the match is weak. Some rows have no size entry. The others give once, few or many, or a class for an expanded clone.

j_gene,d_gene,v_gene,abundance,CDR3nt,CDR3aa
TRBJ2-5,.,TRBV4-3,.,TGCGCCAGCAGCCACGACAGGTTCCAAGAGACCCAGTACTTC,CASSHDRFQETQYF
TRBJ1-2,.,TRBV12-3/TRBV12-4,.,TGTGCCAGCAGGGCAGGCTACTATGGCTACACCTTC,CASRAGYYGYTF
TRBJ2-5,TRBD2,TRBV7-2,.,TGTGCCAGCAGCTTAGGTAGCGGGAGTATTGAGACCCAGTACTTC,CASSLGSGSIETQYF
TRBJ2-1,TRBD1,TRBV19,.,TGTGCCAGTAGTTACGGACAGGGGGCCAACAATGAGCAGTTCTTC,CASSYGQGANNEQFF
TRBJ2-5,.,TRBV3-1/TRBV3-2,.,TGTGCCAGCAGCCGCGTCCAAGAGACCCAGTACTTC,CASSRVQETQYF
TRBJ2-1,TRBD2,TRBV7-2,.,TGTGCCAGCAGCTTAGGCGGGGGTTCCTACAATGAGCAGTTCTTC,CASSLGGGSYNEQFF
TRBJ1-2,TRBD1,TRBV19,.,TGTGCCAGTAGTATCCTCCCGACAGGGATAAATGGCTACACCTTC,CASSILPTGINGYTF
TRBJ1-2,TRBD1,TRBV5-4,.,TGTGCCAGCAGCATGAGGACAGGGGAGGTCACCTTC,CASSMRTGEVTF
TRBJ1-2,.,TRBV5-5,once,TGTGCCAGCAGCTTTGGTCAGGGTAATGGCTACACCTTC,CASSFGQGNGYTF
TRBJ2-3,.,TRBV4-2,many,TGTGCCAGCAGCCGCACGACTGATGGCACAGATACGCAGTATTTT,CASSRTTDGTDTQYF
TRBJ1-5,.,TRBV25-1,.,TGTGCCAGCAGTCCGAGGGGGGGTGGTCAGCCCCAGCATTTT,CASSPRGGGQPQHF
TRBJ2-7,TRBD1,TRBV5-1,.,TGCGCCAGCAGCTTGGCCACCGGGACAGGCATTTACGAGCAGTACTTC,CASSLATGTGIYEQYF
TRBJ1-6,.,TRBV11-2,.,TGTGCCAGCAGCCGAAATGGAGAAAGATCACCCCTCCACTTT,CASSRNGERSPLHF
TRBJ2-2,TRBD1,TRBV28,.,TGTGCCAGCAGGCGGACAGGGCGGAACACCGGGGAGCTGTTTTTT,CASRRTGRNTGELFF
TRBJ1-5,.,TRBV6-6,.,TGTGCCAGCAGCCCCGGTGGGGGGCAGCCCCAGCATTTT,CASSPGGGQPQHF
TRBJ2-2,TRBD2,TRBV5-4,.,TGTGCCAGCAGCTTGAACCGACTAGCGGAACCGAACACCGGGGAGCTGTTTTTT,CASSLNRLAEPNTGELFF
TRBJ1-3,.,TRBV9,.,TGTGCCAGCAGCCCCGTTGGAAACACCATATATTTT,CASSPVGNTIYF
TRBJ1-2,TRBD1,TRBV7-2,.,TGTGCCAGCAGCTTAGGTTTAGGGCAGGGGGACGGCTACACCTTC,CASSLGLGQGDGYTF
TRBJ2-1,.,TRBV21-1,.,TGTGCCAGCAGCTACCTAGGCGGGGCTAGCGGGCCCAGCTCCTACAATGAGCAGTTCTTC,CASSYLGGASGPSSYNEQFF
TRBJ1-1,TRBD1,TRBV5-1,once,TGCGCCAGCAGCCGGGGGACAGGGCGGAACACTGAAGCTTTCTTT,CASSRGTGRNTEAFF
TRBJ1-3,TRBD1,TRBV19,.,TGTGCCAGTAGTATTTGGGGGGACAGCTCTGGAAACACCATATATTTT,CASSIWGDSSGNTIYF
TRBJ2-5,.,TRBV27,.,TGTGCCAGCAGTCGGGTCCGGGAGCGAGAGACCCAGTACTTC,CASSRVRERETQYF
TRBJ2-1,TRBD2,TRBV4-2,few,TGTGCCAGCAGCCAAGATCTAGCGGGAGATGGGGATGAGCAGTTCTTC,CASSQDLAGDGDEQFF
TRBJ2-7,TRBD2,TRBV27,few,TGTGCCAGCAGTCCCCTTTTCGGTAGCGGGATTTCCTACGAGCAGTACTTC,CASSPLFGSGISYEQYF
TRBJ2-5,TRBD1,TRBV28,.,TGTGCCAGCAGTTCTACCGGGACAGGGCGGGGGACCCAGTACTTC,CASSSTGTGRGTQYF
TRBJ2-1,.,TRBV29-1,.,TGCAGCGTTGAAGATCCCAATAGCGGAGGCTACAATGAGCAGTTCTTC,CSVEDPNSGGYNEQFF
TRBJ2-2,TRBD2,TRBV9,.,TGTGCCAGCAGCACCGATAGCGGGAGGATCAGCGGGGAGCTGTTTTTT,CASSTDSGRISGELFF
TRBJ1-1,.,TRBV18,once,TGTGCCAGCTCACCCTCGTCGTACACTGAAGCTTTCTTT,CASSPSSYTEAFF
TRBJ1-4,.,TRBV19,.,TGTGCCAGTAGTACTCGAGAGAGGGAAAAAGAAAAACTGTTTTTT,CASSTREREKEKLFF
TRBJ2-7,.,TRBV30,.,TGTGCCTGGAGCTACCGGGAGTCCTACGAGCAGTACTTC,CAWSYRESYEQYF
TRBJ2-3,.,TRBV7-2,.,TGTGCCAGCAGCCCCGGTGCGGATACGCAGTATTTT,CASSPGADTQYF
TRBJ2-5,.,TRBV7-2,once,TGTGCCAGCAGCTTAGTATCTGGCAGGGGAGGGGAGACCCAGTACTTC,CASSLVSGRGGETQYF
TRBJ2-3,TRBD2,TRBV6-2/TRBV6-3,few,TGTGCCAGCAGTCATGCCCCCCCCGGGACTAGCGGGAGCACAGATACGCAGTATTTT,CASSHAPPGTSGSTDTQYF
TRBJ2-5,.,TRBV6-2/TRBV6-3,.,TGTGCCAGCAGCGACAGGTTCGAGACCCAGTACTTC,CASSDRFETQYF
TRBJ2-2,TRBD2,TRBV5-1,.,TGCGCCAGCAGCTTGGAAGGACTAGCGGGGTTCGGGGAGCTGTTTTTT,CASSLEGLAGFGELFF
TRBJ1-1,.,TRBV5-1,.,TGCGCCAGCAGCTGGGCAGGGTCGGGGAACACTGAAGCTTTCTTT,CASSWAGSGNTEAFF
TRBJ2-1,.,TRBV6-2/TRBV6-3,.,TGTGCCAGCAGTTACCCGTCGGACAATGAGCAGTTCTTC,CASSYPSDNEQFF
TRBJ2-5,TRBD1,TRBV29-1,.,TGCAGCGTTCGCTTAGGCCGGGACAGCGAAGAGACCCAGTACTTC,CSVRLGRDSEETQYF
TRBJ2-1,TRBD2,TRBV6-5,once,TGTGCCAGCACGCTAGCGGGGGAAACAAATGAGCAGTTCTTC,CASTLAGETNEQFF
TRBJ1-2,TRBD1,TRBV27,.,TGTGCCAGCAGTTCGTTCGACAGGGGATTCTATGGCTACACCTTC,CASSSFDRGFYGYTF
TRBJ2-7,.,TRBV7-9,once,TGTGCCAGCAGCCTCGACAGCGAGCAGTACTTC,CASSLDSEQYF
TRBJ2-7,TRBD2,TRBV3-1/TRBV3-2,.,TGTGCCAGCAGCCAAGATATCCCTAGCGGGATACCCGAGCAGTACTTC,CASSQDIPSGIPEQYF
TRBJ1-4,TRBD1,TRBV5-5,.,TGTGCCAGCAGCCTACGACAGGGATATGAAAAACTGTTTTTT,CASSLRQGYEKLFF
TRBJ2-3,.,TRBV6-5,.,TGTGCCAGCAGCCCAAATCAGGGAACAGATACGCAGTATTTT,CASSPNQGTDTQYF
TRBJ1-1,.,TRBV25-1,.,TGTGCCAGTACAGGGAACACTGAAGCTTTCTTT,CASTGNTEAFF
TRBJ2-3,TRBD2,TRBV11-2,.,TGTGCCAGCAGCCACCTAGCGGGAGAGGGCACAGATACGCAGTATTTT,CASSHLAGEGTDTQYF
TRBJ2-1,TRBD2,TRBV5-6,.,TGTGCCAGCAGCATCATACTAGCGGGAGATAGAAATGAGCAGTTCTTC,CASSIILAGDRNEQFF
TRBJ2-3,.,TRBV7-9,.,TGTGCCAGCAGGCCTATGTCGGATACGCAGTATTTT,CASRPMSDTQYF
TRBJ2-3,TRBD2,TRBV7-9,.,TGTGCCAGCAGCTTAGCGGAGAGGGAGGGCTCCGGAGATACGCAGTATTTT,CASSLAEREGSGDTQYF
TRBJ2-5,TRBD2,TRBV30,.,TGTGCCTGGAGTGTATCTAGCGGGACTTGGGAGACCCAGTACTTC,CAWSVSSGTWETQYF
TRBJ1-5,TRBD1,TRBV19,.,TGTGCCAGTAGACCGGGACAGGGCGCCCAAAAGCCCCAGCATTTT,CASRPGQGAQKPQHF
TRBJ1-6,.,TRBV6-5,.,TGTGCCAGCAGTTATGGGCAGGGCAGCAATTCACCCCTCCACTTT,CASSYGQGSNSPLHF
TRBJ1-2,TRBD1,TRBV9,.,TGTGCCAGCAGCGCAACTCAGGGGGCCGGTCGGGGCTACACCTTC,CASSATQGAGRGYTF
TRBJ1-1,.,TRBV19,.,TGTGCCAGTAGTATAGACGGTGGCGTAGGCACAGGTGCTTTCTTT,CASSIDGGVGTGAFF